These 13 T cell receptor beta chains were all obtained from the same sample, sequenced in a study of OX40 agonist ivuxolimab in advanced cancers. The method was immunoSEQ multiplex PCR; TCRdb's version includes in-frame clones alone and lacks a portion of them. Here the sample spans around 60,000 clones, around 90% being singletons. The sample consisted of CD4+ or CD8+ T cells sorted from blood, taken in a trial of the OX40 agonist ivuxolimab. The receptors here all came from an adult with an advanced solid tumor such as melanoma, head and neck, liver or kidney cancer.

The chain uses TRBV11-2 and TRBJ2-7; 8 bases line up with TRBD1. The CDR3 loop spans 14 amino acids. V lost 3 bases to trimming and J lost 3 bases; unmatched junction nucleotides: 4. CDR1 is SGHAT, CDR2 FQNNGV, per germline. As DNA, the CDR3 is TGTGCCAGCAGCTTCGGACAGGGAGTCTACGAGCAGTACTTC. This codes for CASSFGQGVYEQYF.

The V and J genes are TRBV7-6 and TRBJ2-7; D is possibly TRBD1 or TRBD2 (5 bases each). The V gene's germline CDR1 is SGHVS and CDR2 FNYEAQ. V dropped 1 base and J dropped 0 bases, with 10 bases sitting between them. The CDR3 contains 15 residues. This CDR3 reads CASSLGGSSSYEQYF. The DNA of the CDR3 is TGTGCCAGCAGCTTAGGGGGGAGCAGCTCCTACGAGCAGTACTTC.

This clone was seen only once. The chain combines TRBV5-6 with TRBJ1-5; D is ambiguous. This CDR3 is built from 14 residues. The germline V gene has CDR1 SGHDT and CDR2 YYEEEE. The germline V and J ends were trimmed by 0 bases and 6 bases, with 10 bases remaining between them. The CDR3, as DNA: TGTGCCAGCAGCTTGGGGAGAACGTTTCAGCCCCAGCATTTT. Its translation: CASSLGRTFQPQHF.

The CDR3 DNA sequence: TGTGCCAGCAAGGGTCAACATAATTCACCCCTCCACTTT. The encoded protein is CASKGQHNSPLHF. This chain connects TRBV6-5 to TRBJ1-6; D is ambiguous. Germline CDR1 is MNHEY and CDR2 is SVGAGI. The CDR3 contains 13 residues. Trimming shortened V by 7 bases and J by 5 bases, and 9 bases separated the two germline ends.

The chain uses TRBV4-2 and TRBJ2-3; 9 nucleotides line up with TRBD2. The CDR3 totals 16 residues. V lost 1 base, J lost 4 bases, and 6 bases stayed unmatched. Germline V gives CDR1 LGHNA, CDR2 YNFKEQ. In DNA, the CDR3 is TGTGCCAGCAGCCAAGCACAGCGGGAGGTCTCAGATACGCAGTATTTT. Protein: CASSQAQREVSDTQYF.

CDR3 amino acids: CASSEVGGYEQYF. The CDR3 DNA reads as TGTGCCAGCAGTGAGGTAGGGGGTTACGAGCAGTACTTC. V usage is TRBV25-1 and J usage is TRBJ2-7, with D maybe TRBD1 (6 bases). Per the germline V gene, CDR1 is MGHDK and CDR2 is SYGVNS. CDR3 length equals 13 residues. The germline V and J ends were trimmed by 3 bases and 4 bases, with 10 bases remaining between them.

V and J are TRBV4-1 and TRBJ2-7; 8 positions agree with TRBD2. The V segment lost 0 bases and the J segment 8 bases; nucleotides outside the gene matches: 9. This CDR3 has 15 residues. Germline V gene sequence: CDR1 MGHRA, CDR2 YSYEKL. The CDR3 DNA reads TGCGCCAGCAGCCAAGATCAGCGGGAGTACGTAAAGCAGTACTTC. Protein: CASSQDQREYVKQYF.

This clone was counted once. Here the CDR3 DNA reads TGCGCCAGCAGCTGGGGGGCCCTCAGCACAGATACGCAGTATTTT. The encoded protein is CASSWGALSTDTQYF. The V call is TRBV5-1, the J call TRBJ2-3; D may correspond to TRBD1 or TRBD2 (6 bases each). V was pared by 3 bases and J by 0 bases, with 11 bases between. CDR1 is SGHRS, CDR2 YFSETQ, per germline. This CDR3 contains 15 residues. The full variable domain, completed using reference TRBV5-1 and TRBJ2-3, is KAGVTQTPRYLIKTRGQQVTLSCSPISGHRSVSWYQQTPGQGLQFLFEYFSETQRNKGNFPGRFSGRQFSNSRSEMNVSTLELGDSALYLCASSWGALSTDTQYFGPGTRLTVL.

The rearrangement links TRBV27 to TRBJ2-7; D may correspond to TRBD1 or TRBD2 (6 bases each). Germline CDR1 reads MNHEY; CDR2 reads SMNVEV (reference sequence). V was trimmed by 2 bases and J by 3 bases, leaving 11 bases between them. The CDR3 covers 14 residues. CDR3 DNA: TGTGCCAGCAGTTTAGGGGGGCTAAGCTACGAGCAGTACTTC. Translating it yields CASSLGGLSYEQYF.

V usage is TRBV28 and J usage is TRBJ2-2; D is ambiguous. Germline loops: CDR1 MDHEN, CDR2 SYDVKM. The length of the CDR3 is 14 residues. The V gene lost 8 bases and the J gene lost 0 bases, with 10 bases spanning the gap. The CDR3 loop is CASSPAANTGELFF. The DNA for the CDR3 is TGTGCCAGCTCCCCGGCTGCGAACACCGGGGAGCTGTTTTTT.

In its sample, this clone was seen once. The gene calls are TRBV28 and TRBJ1-2, with TRBD1 identical over 7 bases. The trim removed 6 bases at V and 5 bases at J, leaving 18 bases unmatched. The CDR3 runs 17 residues. Looked up from germline, CDR1 is MDHEN and CDR2 is SYDVKM. This CDR3 reads CASSTRTGTPQGYGYTF. The CDR3 DNA reads TGTGCCAGCAGCACTAGGACAGGCACTCCCCAAGGATATGGCTACACCTTC.

V usage is TRBV6-1 and J usage is TRBJ2-7; D unresolved. Trimming pared 4 bases from V and 7 bases from J, leaving 5 bases between. Germline CDR1 is MNHNS and CDR2 is SASEGT. This CDR3 spans 10 amino acids. The CDR3 DNA reads TGTGCCAGCAGTGTAGAGGAGCAGTACTTC. Translation: CASSVEEQYF.

V is TRBV5-6 and J is TRBJ2-7, with D tentatively TRBD2 (5 bases). Germline CDR1 reads SGHDT; CDR2 reads YYEEEE. The CDR3 is made up of 15 amino acids. V lost 4 bases to trimming and J lost 1 base, with 15 bases between them. As DNA, the CDR3 is TGTGCCAGCAGCGATTGGACGGGATATTCCTACGAGCAGTACTTC. Protein sequence: CASSDWTGYSYEQYF.